What follows are 9 T cell receptor beta chains derived from one specimen sequenced in a study of T cell repertoires in cytomegalovirus infection. These receptors have no known antigen. MiXCR, applied by TCRdb to the reads, yields one record per CDR3 protein. This sample has about 150,000 distinct CDR3 sequences; roughly 32% occur once, and the top ten carry roughly half. Specimen: CD8+ T cells from cultured PBMCs, collected from culture after CMV antigen stimulation. The source is a human donor in good health (CMV status not recorded). Some clones in this sample may be carry-over from other donors' samples.

This clonotype came up many times. The chain combines TRBV4-1 with TRBJ1-2, with TRBD1 as a possible D gene (6 bases). The V gene's germline CDR1 is MGHRA and CDR2 YSYEKL. The CDR3 sequence is 19 residues long. Deletions cut 0 bases from V and 2 bases from J, with 22 bases between. The CDR3 sequence: CASSQDGSSRGTGNYGYTF. The CDR3 nucleotides read TGCGCCAGCAGCCAAGACGGGAGCTCCCGGGGTACAGGGAACTATGGCTACACCTTC.

The rearrangement joins TRBV12-3 or TRBV12-4 to TRBJ2-2; D may be TRBD1 or TRBD2 (5 bases each). This CDR3 region has 14 residues. V was trimmed by 6 bases and J by 3 bases, leaving 11 bases between them. The CDR3 bases are TGTGCCAGCAGACCGGGACCTTACACCGGGGAGCTGTTTTTT. It yields the protein CASRPGPYTGELFF.

The V gene is TRBV10-3, the J gene TRBJ1-1; 7 bases match TRBD1. CDR3 length: 13 amino acids. The germline V gene has CDR1 ENHRY and CDR2 SYGVKD. V shed 11 bases, J shed 1 base, and the junction held 7 bases outside the gene matches. The CDR3 reads CAGGGTANTEAFF. CDR3 DNA: TGTGCCGGAGGGGGGACAGCGAACACTGAAGCTTTCTTT.

At least ten counts were recorded for this clonotype. This rearrangement joins TRBV7-2 to TRBJ1-1, with 7 nucleotides matching TRBD1. After removal of 2 bases from V and 4 bases from J, the junction contained 7 bases not matched to a gene. Germline CDR1 reads SGHTA; CDR2 reads FQGNSA. This CDR3 region has 15 residues. In DNA form, the CDR3 reads TGTGCCAGCAGCTTACTGGAGACAGGGACCACTGAAGCTTTCTTT. Its translation is CASSLLETGTTEAFF.

This clonotype showed up just a few times. This chain uses TRBV2 with TRBJ2-3, with 9 bases fitting TRBD2. CDR3 length: 15 amino acids. The V gene end was trimmed by 4 bases and the J gene end by 6 bases; junction bases not matched to a gene: 8. CDR1 and CDR2 from the germline V gene are SNHLY and FYNNEI. CDR3 loop: CASSVGRGGPDTQYF. Written as DNA, the CDR3 is TGTGCCAGCAGTGTGGGGCGGGGGGGCCCTGATACGCAGTATTTT.

This clonotype was counted a few times. The gene calls are TRBV27 and TRBJ1-1; TRBD1 agrees at 11 bases. CDR3 length: 16 amino acids. CDR1 is MNHEY, CDR2 SMNVEV, per germline (reference sequence). Trimming removed 7 bases from V and 7 bases from J; junction bases left unmatched: 14. The CDR3 loop is CASIAPIGQGALEAFF. The CDR3 DNA reads TGTGCCAGCATAGCTCCGATAGGACAGGGGGCACTTGAAGCTTTCTTT.

The chain carries TRBV27 and TRBJ2-1; the match to TRBD1 covers 10 bases. The CDR3 totals 15 residues. With 6 bases clipped from V and 9 bases from J, the junction kept 11 bases outside the gene matches. Germline loops: CDR1 MNHEY, CDR2 SMNVEV (reference sequence). CDR3 sequence reads: CASRPLPGQGTEQFF. The CDR3 DNA is TGTGCCAGCAGGCCTTTACCGGGACAGGGGACTGAGCAGTTCTTC.

The V gene is TRBV3-1, the J gene TRBJ2-5; D not certain. The V gene lost 1 base and the J gene lost 1 base, with 10 bases spanning the gap. Germline lookup yields CDR1 LGHDT and CDR2 YNNKEL (reference sequence). CDR3 length equals 15 residues. CDR3 DNA sequence: TGTGCCAGCAGCCAAGTCGTGGCTCTCCAAGAGACCCAGTACTTC. Translating it yields CASSQVVALQETQYF.

This clonotype was observed a handful of times. The gene calls are TRBV5-4 and TRBJ2-7; perhaps D is TRBD1 or TRBD2 (6 bases each). Germline assignment: CDR1 SGHNT and CDR2 YYREEE (reference sequence). The CDR3 consists of 13 residues. Trimming shortened V by 1 base and J by 4 bases, and 9 bases separated the two germline ends. CDR3 residues: CASSLWGAYEQYF. In DNA form, the CDR3 reads TGTGCCAGCAGCTTGTGGGGGGCATACGAGCAGTACTTC.